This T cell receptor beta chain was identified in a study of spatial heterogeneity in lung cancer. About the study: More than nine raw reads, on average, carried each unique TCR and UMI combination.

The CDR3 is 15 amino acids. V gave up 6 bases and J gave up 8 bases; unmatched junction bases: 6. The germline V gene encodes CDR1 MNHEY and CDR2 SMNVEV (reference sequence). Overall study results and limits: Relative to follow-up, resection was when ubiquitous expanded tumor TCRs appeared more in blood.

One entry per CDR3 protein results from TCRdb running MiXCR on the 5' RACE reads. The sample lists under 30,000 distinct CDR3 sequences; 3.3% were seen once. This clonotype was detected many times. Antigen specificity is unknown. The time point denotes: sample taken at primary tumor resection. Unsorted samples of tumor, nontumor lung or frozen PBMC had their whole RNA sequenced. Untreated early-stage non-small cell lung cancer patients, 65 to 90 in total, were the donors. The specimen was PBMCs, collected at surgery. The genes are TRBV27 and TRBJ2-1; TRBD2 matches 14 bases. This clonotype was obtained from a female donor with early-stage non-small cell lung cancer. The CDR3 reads CASRPTSGRGDEQFF. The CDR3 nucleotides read TGTGCCAGCAGACCGACTAGCGGGAGGGGCGATGAGCAGTTCTTC.